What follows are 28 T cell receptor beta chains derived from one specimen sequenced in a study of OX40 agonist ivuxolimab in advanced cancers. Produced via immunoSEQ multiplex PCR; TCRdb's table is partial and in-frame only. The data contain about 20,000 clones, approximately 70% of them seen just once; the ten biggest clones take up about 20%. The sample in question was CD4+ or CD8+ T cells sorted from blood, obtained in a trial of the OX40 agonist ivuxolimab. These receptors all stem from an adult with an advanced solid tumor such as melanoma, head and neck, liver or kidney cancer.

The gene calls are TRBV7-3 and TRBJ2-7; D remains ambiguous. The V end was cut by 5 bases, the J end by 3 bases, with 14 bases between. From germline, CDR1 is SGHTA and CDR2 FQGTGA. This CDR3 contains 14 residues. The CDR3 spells CASSPQSDYYEQYF. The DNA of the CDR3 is TGTGCCAGCAGCCCACAGTCCGATTACTACGAGCAGTACTTC. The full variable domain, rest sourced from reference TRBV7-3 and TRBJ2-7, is GAGVSQTPSNKVTEKGKYVELRCDPISGHTALYWYRQSLGQGPEFLIYFQGTGAADDSGLPNDRFFAVRPEGSVSTLKIQRTERGDSAVYLCASSPQSDYYEQYFGPGTRLTVT.

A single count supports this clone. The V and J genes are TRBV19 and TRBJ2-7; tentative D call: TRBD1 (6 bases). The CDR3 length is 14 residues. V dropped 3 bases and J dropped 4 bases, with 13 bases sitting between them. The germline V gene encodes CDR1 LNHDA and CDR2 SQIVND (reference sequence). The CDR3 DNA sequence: TGTGCCAGTAGTATGCTGGACAGCCGATACGAGCAGTACTTC. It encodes CASSMLDSRYEQYF.

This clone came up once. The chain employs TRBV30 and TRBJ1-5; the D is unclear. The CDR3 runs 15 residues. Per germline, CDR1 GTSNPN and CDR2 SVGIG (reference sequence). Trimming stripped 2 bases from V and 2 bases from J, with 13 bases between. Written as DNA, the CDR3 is TGTGCCTGGAGTTTGGACTCTGGGGGCAATCAGCCCCAGCATTTT. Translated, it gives CAWSLDSGGNQPQHF.

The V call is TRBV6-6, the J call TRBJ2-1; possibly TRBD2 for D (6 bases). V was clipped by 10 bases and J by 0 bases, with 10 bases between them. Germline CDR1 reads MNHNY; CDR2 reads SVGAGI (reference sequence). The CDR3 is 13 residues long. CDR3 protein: CATGVSSYNEQFF. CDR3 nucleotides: TGTGCCACGGGGGTTTCCTCCTACAATGAGCAGTTCTTC.

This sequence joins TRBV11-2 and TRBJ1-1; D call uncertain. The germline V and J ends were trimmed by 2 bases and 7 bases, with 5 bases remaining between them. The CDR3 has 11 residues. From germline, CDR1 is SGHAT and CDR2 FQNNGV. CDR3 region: CASSLSGEAFF. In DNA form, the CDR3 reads TGTGCCAGCAGCTTATCTGGTGAAGCTTTCTTT.

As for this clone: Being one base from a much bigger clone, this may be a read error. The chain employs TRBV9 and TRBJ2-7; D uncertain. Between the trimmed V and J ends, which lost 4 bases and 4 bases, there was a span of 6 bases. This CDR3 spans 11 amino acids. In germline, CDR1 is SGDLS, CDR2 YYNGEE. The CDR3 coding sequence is TGTGCCAGCAGCCCTGGGTACGAGCAGTACTTC. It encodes CASSPGYEQYF.

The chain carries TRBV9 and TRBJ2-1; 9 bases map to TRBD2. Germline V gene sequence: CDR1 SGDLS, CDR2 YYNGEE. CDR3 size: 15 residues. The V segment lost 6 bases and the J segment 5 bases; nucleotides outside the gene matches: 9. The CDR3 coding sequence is TGTGCCAGCACCCGCGGCCCTAGCGGGGACAATGAGCAGTTCTTC. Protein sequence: CASTRGPSGDNEQFF.

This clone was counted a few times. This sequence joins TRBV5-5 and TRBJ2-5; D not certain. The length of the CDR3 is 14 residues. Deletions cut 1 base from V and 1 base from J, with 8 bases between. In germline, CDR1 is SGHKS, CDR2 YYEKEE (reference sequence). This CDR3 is CASSLTGIQETQYF. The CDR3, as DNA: TGTGCCAGCAGCTTGACCGGAATCCAAGAGACCCAGTACTTC.

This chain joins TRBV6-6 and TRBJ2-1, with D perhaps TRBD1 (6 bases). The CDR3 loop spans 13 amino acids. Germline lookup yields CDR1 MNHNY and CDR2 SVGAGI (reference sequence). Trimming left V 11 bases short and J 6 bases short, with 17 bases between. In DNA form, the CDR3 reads TGTGCCGGCGGCCTTGGACAGATCAATGAGCAGTTCTTC. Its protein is CAGGLGQINEQFF.

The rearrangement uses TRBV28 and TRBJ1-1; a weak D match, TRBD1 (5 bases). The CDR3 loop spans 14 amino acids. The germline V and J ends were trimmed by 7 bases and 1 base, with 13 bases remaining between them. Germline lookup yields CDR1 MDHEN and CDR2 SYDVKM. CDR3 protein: CASTPGPGNTEAFF. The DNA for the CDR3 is TGTGCCAGCACCCCGGGGCCGGGGAACACTGAAGCTTTCTTT.

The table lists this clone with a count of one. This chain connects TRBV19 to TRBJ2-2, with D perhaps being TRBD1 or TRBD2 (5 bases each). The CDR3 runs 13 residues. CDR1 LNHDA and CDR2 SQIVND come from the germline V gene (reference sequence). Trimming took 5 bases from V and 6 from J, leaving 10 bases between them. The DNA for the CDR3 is TGTGCCAGTAGTCCCTGGGGGTCCGGGGAGCTGTTTTTT. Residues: CASSPWGSGELFF.

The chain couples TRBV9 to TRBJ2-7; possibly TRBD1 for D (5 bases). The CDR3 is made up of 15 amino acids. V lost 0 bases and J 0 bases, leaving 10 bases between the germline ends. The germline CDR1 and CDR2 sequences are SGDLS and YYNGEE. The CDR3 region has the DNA TGTGCCAGCAGCGTAGACCAGGGCCTCTCCTACGAGCAGTACTTC. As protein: CASSVDQGLSYEQYF.

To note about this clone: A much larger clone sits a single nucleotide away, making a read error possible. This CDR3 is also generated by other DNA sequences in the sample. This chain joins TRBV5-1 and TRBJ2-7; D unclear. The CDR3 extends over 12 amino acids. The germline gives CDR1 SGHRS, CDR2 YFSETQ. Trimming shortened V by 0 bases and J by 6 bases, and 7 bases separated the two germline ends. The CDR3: CASSLVRAEQYF. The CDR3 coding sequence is TGCGCCAGCAGCTTGGTCCGTGCCGAGCAGTACTTC.

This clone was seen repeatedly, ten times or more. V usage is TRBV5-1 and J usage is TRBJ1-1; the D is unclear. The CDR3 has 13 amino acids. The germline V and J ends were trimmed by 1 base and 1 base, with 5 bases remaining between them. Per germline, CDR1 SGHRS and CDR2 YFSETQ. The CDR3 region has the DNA TGCGCCAGCAGCTTGCTCGGGAACACTGAAGCTTTCTTT. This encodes CASSLLGNTEAFF.

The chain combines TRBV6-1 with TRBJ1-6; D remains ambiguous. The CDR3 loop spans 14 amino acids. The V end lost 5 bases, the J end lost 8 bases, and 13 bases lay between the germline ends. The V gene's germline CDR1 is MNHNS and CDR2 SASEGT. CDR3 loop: CASSISGIHSPLHF. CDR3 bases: TGTGCCAGCAGTATATCTGGGATCCATTCACCCCTCCACTTT.

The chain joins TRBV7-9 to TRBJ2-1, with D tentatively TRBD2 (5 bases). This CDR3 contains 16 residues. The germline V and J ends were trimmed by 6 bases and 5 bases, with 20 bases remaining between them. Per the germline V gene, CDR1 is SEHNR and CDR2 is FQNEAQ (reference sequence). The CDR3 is CASRNLLVSQNNEQFF. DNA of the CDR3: TGTGCCAGCAGGAACCTACTAGTCTCCCAGAACAATGAGCAGTTCTTC.

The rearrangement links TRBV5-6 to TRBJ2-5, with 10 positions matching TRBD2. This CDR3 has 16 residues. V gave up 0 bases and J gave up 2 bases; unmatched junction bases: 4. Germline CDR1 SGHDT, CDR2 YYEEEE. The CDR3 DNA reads TGTGCCAGCAGCTTGGCTGGTAGCGGGGGGCAAGAGACCCAGTACTTC. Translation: CASSLAGSGGQETQYF. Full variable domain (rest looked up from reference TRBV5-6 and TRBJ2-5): DAGVTQSPTHLIKTRGQQVTLRCSPKSGHDTVSWYQQALGQGPQFIFQYYEEEERQRGNFPDRFSGHQFPNYSSELNVNALLLGDSALYLCASSLAGSGGQETQYFGPGTRLLVL.

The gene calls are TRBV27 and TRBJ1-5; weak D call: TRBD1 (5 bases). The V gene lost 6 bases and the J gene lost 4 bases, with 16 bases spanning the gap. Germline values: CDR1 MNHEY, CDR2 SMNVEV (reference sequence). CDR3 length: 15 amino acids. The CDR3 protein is CASSLWGLKNQPQHF. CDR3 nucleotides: TGTGCCAGCAGCCTCTGGGGACTGAAGAATCAGCCCCAGCATTTT.

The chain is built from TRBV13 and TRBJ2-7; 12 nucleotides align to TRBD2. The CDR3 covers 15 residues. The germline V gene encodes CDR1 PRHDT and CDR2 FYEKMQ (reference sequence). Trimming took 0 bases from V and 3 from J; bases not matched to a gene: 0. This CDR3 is CASSLGTSGGYEQYF. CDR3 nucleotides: TGTGCCAGCAGCTTAGGGACTAGCGGGGGCTACGAGCAGTACTTC.

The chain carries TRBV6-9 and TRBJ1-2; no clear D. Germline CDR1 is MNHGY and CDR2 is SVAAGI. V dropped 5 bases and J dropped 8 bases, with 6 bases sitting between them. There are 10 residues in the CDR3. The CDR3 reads CASSPLGYTF. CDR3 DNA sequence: TGTGCCAGCAGTCCTTTAGGCTACACCTTC.

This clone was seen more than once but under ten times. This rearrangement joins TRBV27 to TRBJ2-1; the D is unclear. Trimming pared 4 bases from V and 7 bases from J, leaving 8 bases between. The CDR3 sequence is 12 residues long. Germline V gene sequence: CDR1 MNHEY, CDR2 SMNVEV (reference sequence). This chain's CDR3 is CASSYTLNEQFF. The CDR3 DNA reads TGTGCCAGCAGTTACACTCTAAATGAGCAGTTCTTC.

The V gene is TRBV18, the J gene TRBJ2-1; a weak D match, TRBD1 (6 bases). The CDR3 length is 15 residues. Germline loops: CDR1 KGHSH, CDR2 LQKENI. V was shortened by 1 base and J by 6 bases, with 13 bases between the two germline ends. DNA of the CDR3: TGTGCCAGCTCACCACAAGGGGGTGATGCCAATGAGCAGTTCTTC. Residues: CASSPQGGDANEQFF. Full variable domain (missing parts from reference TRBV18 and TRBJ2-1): NAGVMQNPRHLVRRRGQEARLRCSPMKGHSHVYWYRQLPEEGLKFMVYLQKENIIDESGMPKERFSAEFPKEGPSILRIQQVVRGDSAAYFCASSPQGGDANEQFFGPGTRLTVL.

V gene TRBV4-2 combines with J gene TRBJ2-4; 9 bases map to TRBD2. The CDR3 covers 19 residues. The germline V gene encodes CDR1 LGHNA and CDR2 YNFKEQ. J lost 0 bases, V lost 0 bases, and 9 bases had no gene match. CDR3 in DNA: TGTGCCAGCAGCCAAGATCAGAGCGGGGGGATCCTAGCCAAAAACATTCAGTACTTC. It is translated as CASSQDQSGGILAKNIQYF.

CDR3 residues: CASSYPSGGQETQYF. DNA of the CDR3: TGTGCCAGCAGTTATCCCAGCGGGGGCCAAGAGACCCAGTACTTC. V and J are TRBV11-3 and TRBJ2-5, with 8 bases identical to TRBD2. This CDR3 has 15 amino acids. The junction had 7 bases not matched to a gene; V was cut back by 6 bases and J by 1 base. The V gene's germline CDR1 is SGHNT and CDR2 YENEEA.

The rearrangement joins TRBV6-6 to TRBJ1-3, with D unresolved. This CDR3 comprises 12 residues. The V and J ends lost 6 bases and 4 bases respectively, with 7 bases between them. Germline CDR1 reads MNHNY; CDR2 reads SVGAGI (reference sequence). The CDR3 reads CASSPLGNTIYF. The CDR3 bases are TGTGCCAGCAGCCCCCTGGGAAACACCATATATTTT.

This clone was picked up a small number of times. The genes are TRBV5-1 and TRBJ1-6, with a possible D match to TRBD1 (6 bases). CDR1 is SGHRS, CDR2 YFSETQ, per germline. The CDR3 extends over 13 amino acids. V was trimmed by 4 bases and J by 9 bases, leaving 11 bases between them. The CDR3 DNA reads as TGCGCCAGCAGCCGGGACAAGGTTTCACCCCTCCACTTT. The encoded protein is CASSRDKVSPLHF.

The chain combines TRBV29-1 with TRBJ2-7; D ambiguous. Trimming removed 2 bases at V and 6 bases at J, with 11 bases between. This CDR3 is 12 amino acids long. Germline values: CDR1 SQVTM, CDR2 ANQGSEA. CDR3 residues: CSVENFPGEQYF. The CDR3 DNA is TGCAGCGTTGAAAATTTCCCGGGCGAGCAGTACTTC.

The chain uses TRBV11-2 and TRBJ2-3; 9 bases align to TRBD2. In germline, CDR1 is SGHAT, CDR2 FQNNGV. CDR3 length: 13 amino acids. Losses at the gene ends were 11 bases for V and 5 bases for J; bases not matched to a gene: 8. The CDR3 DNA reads TGTGCCGTGGGGCGGGGGGGACGAGATACGCAGTATTTT. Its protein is CAVGRGGRDTQYF.